This T cell receptor (beta chain) was identified during a study of shared clonotypes between healthy human individuals. CDR3 length equals 19 residues. Germline V gene data show CDR1 as MDHEN and CDR2 as SYDVKM. Deletions cut 3 bases from V and 0 bases from J, with 21 bases between. The data were produced by immunoSEQ multiplex PCR, yet TCRdb's version contains in-frame clones alone and is incomplete. This sample yields approximately 500,000 clones, of which 96% are seen a single time; about 0.064% belongs to the top ten. The V call is TRBV28, the J call TRBJ1-5, with a tentative D call TRBD1 (5 bases). The material sequenced was naive CD4+ T cells sorted from blood. Described subset: CD45RA+ positively selected. The clonotype comes from a woman in her thirties in good health. The CDR3 here is CASSFPRRAIFYSNQPQHF. The CDR3 region has the DNA TGTGCCAGCAGTTTCCCCCGCAGGGCGATATTCTATAGCAATCAGCCCCAGCATTTT.